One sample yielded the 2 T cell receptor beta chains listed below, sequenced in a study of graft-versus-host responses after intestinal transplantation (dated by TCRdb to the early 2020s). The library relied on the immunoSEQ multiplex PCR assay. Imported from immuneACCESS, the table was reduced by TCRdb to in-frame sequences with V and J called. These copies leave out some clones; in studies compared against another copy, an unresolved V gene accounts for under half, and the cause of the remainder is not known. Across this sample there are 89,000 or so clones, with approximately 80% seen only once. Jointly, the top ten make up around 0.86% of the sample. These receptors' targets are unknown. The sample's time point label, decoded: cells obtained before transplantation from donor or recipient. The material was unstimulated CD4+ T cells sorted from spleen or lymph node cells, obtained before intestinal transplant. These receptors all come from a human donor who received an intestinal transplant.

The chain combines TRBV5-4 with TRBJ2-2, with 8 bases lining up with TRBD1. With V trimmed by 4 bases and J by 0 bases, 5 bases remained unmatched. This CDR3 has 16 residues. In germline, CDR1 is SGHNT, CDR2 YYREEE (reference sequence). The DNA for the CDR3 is TGTGCCAGCAGCATCAGGACAGGGACGAACACCGGGGAGCTGTTTTTT. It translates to CASSIRTGTNTGELFF.

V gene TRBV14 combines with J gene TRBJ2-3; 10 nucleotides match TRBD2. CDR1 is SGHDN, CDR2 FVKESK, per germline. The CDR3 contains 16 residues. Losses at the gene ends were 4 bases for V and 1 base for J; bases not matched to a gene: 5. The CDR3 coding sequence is TGTGCCAGCAGCCTCCTAGCGGGGGACCGCACAGATACGCAGTATTTT. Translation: CASSLLAGDRTDTQYF. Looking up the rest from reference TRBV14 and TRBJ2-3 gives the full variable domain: EAGVTQFPSHSVIEKGQTVTLRCDPISGHDNLYWYRRVMGKEIKFLLHFVKESKQDESGMPNNRFLAERTGGTYSTLKVQPAELEDSGVYFCASSLLAGDRTDTQYFGPGTRLTVL.